This TCR beta chain is from a study of cytomegalovirus exposure and HLA in healthy donors. Comment on this clone: The antigen remains unidentified.

Study results and limitations: Later analysis identified 16,951 TCR beta sequences associated with HLA alleles, using a false discovery rate threshold of 0.05. A later analysis found most CMV-associated TCR beta chains apparently HLA-restricted. Cytomegalovirus-associated status was assigned to 150 or so TCR beta chains. Among donors in an Asian-associated ancestry cluster, a later analysis reportedly found fewer N-insertions than the roughly 700-donor mean.

V lost 6 bases to trimming and J lost 1 base, with 28 bases between them. Per the germline V gene, CDR1 is KGHSH and CDR2 is LQKENI. This CDR3 region has 20 residues. PCR used 60 Vbeta primers and 13 Jbeta primers. Using immunoSEQ multiplex PCR, the repertoire was profiled, and TCRdb retains in-frame clones only, with some absent. The data hold approximately 190,000 clones, with approximately 80% observed a single time. Specimen: PBMCs. This clonotype was obtained from a woman aged 30 to 39 in good health and CMV-seropositive. This chain links TRBV18 with TRBJ1-5, with D tentatively TRBD1 (6 bases). CDR3 coding DNA: TGTGCCAGCTCCCTTTTCGATCCGGGACAAGGGCGCCGCAGCAATCAGCCCCAGCATTTT. Residues: CASSLFDPGQGRRSNQPQHF.